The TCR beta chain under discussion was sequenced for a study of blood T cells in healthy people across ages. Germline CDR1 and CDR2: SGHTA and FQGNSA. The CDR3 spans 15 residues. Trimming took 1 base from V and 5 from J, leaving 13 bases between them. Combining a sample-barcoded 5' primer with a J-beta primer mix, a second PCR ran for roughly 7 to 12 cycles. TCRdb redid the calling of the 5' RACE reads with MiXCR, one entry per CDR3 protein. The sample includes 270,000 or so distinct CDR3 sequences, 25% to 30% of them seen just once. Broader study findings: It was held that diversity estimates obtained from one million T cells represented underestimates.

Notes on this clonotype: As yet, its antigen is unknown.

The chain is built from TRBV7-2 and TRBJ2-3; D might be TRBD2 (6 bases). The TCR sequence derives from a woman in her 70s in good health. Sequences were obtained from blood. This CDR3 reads CASSLVWGGKDTQYF. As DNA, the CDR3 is TGTGCCAGCAGCTTAGTATGGGGAGGTAAAGATACGCAGTATTTT.